A selection of T cell receptor beta chains follows, all from one sample in a study of T-cell memory formation after mild COVID-19. From the 5' RACE reads, TCRdb called clonotypes with MiXCR, one entry per CDR3 protein. This sample has some 180,000 distinct CDR3 sequences, with about 18% found just once. The source material was PBMCs or a T cell subset sorted from them (not recorded which). All receptors derive from a young man who had mild COVID-19 (a few samples of this study predate the infection). Cell type and time point are not known. CDR3s include the opening cysteine and the closing phenylalanine or tryptophan. Size tells how often a clone was seen (once, few, many) or the class of an expanded clone, and some rows leave it out.

TRBV18	-	TRBJ1-1	CASSPRDRGLGGEAFF
TRBV7-2	-	TRBJ2-2	CASSLHSSNTGELFF
TRBV6-2/TRBV6-3	-	TRBJ2-4	CASSYGPGAQNIQYF
TRBV19	-	TRBJ2-2	CASSISGGQNTGELFF
TRBV20-1	-	TRBJ2-3	CSAEQGQGADTQYF
TRBV20-1	few	TRBJ2-5	CSASPTGLQETQYF
TRBV7-7	few	TRBJ2-1	CASSFGSPAGGPNEQFF
TRBV7-6	-	TRBJ2-1	CASSLFTDRQFF
TRBV5-1	-	TRBJ2-5	CASSSPGTQQETQYF
TRBV20-1	-	TRBJ1-2	CSVGQGRSNYGYTF
TRBV4-1	medium-sized	TRBJ1-5	CASSQPGQGPNQPQHF
TRBV5-6	-	TRBJ1-2	CASSITGRGVAGYTF
TRBV20-1	-	TRBJ2-1	CSALEGLGGWNEQFF
TRBV5-1	-	TRBJ2-2	CASSWLPGLGTGELFF
TRBV20-1	-	TRBJ2-3	CSAATSGGAADTQYF
TRBV7-8	-	TRBJ2-3	CASSFGPRADTQYF
TRBV7-2	few	TRBJ2-7	CASSLEAEYEQYF
TRBV20-1	-	TRBJ2-1	CSASQGNEQFF
TRBV5-1	many	TRBJ2-2	CASSLPDTGELFF
TRBV4-2	few	TRBJ2-5	CASSQEREGETQYF
TRBV5-1	few	TRBJ1-3	CASSQLGQYSGNTIYF
TRBV5-1	few	TRBJ2-3	CASSFTPLSGTDTQYF
TRBV4-2	few	TRBJ1-5	CASSQETGGAFQPQHF
TRBV7-9	-	TRBJ2-7	CASSLDGSVEQYF
TRBV19	-	TRBJ1-5	CASSIDGVSNQPQHF
TRBV5-1	-	TRBJ2-7	CASSIGQVPNGEQYF
TRBV4-1	-	TRBJ2-5	CASSLYGQGAGETQYF
TRBV12-3/TRBV12-4	medium-sized	TRBJ2-3	CASSYGGAGDTQYF